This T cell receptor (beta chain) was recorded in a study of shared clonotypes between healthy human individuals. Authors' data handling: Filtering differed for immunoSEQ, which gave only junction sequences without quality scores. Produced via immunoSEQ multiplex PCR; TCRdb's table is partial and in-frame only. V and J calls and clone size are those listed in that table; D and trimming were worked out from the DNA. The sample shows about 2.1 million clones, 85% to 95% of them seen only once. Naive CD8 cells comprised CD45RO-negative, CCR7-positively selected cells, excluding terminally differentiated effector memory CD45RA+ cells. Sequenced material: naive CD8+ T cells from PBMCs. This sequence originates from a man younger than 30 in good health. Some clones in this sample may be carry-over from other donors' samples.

DNA of the CDR3: TGTGCCAGCAGTCCCTATCCGGGAGGGCGCACAGATACGCAGTATTTT. Protein: CASSPYPGGRTDTQYF. V usage is TRBV27 and J usage is TRBJ2-3, with 8 bases aligning to TRBD2. Germline V CDR1 and CDR2: MNHEY, SMNVEV (reference sequence). The CDR3 runs 16 residues. V lost 5 bases, J lost 1 base, and 8 bases stayed unmatched.